This T cell receptor beta chain was documented in a study of read filtering for tumor transcriptome and immune sequencing. Study-wide findings and caveats: Even smaller IR-seq throughput identified most shared clonotypes. Approximately 77% of IR-seq clonotypes had a single read, yet these held 3.5% to 4.5% of reads.

This library used roughly 0.4 ug RNA and molecular barcoded adaptors spanning alpha/delta and beta/gamma chains. TCRdb re-called the reads with MiXCR, one entry per CDR3 protein. The sample records roughly 82,000 distinct CDR3 sequences, 9% to 15% being singletons. This clonotype was found many times. Its specificity is unknown. The germline gives CDR1 MDHEN, CDR2 SYDVKM. This CDR3 spans 14 amino acids. V was trimmed by 5 bases and J by 6 bases, leaving 16 bases between them. Sequencing used a population of CD138-negative cells sorted from bone marrow. The genes are TRBV28 and TRBJ1-2; D not resolved. The sequence came from a donor at least 40 years old with multiple myeloma. The CDR3 region is CASSPPGRLDGYTF. In DNA form, the CDR3 reads TGTGCCAGCAGTCCCCCCGGCCGTCTGGATGGCTACACCTTC.